A selection of T cell receptor beta chains follows, all from one sample in a study of shared clonotypes between healthy human individuals. TCRdb's copy holds only in-frame clones and misses some; the assay was immunoSEQ multiplex PCR. The sample lists under 850,000 clones; over 90% were seen once. The sample was naive CD8+ T cells sorted from blood. The receptor source for this set is a man between 25 and 39 years old in good health. The CDR3 runs from the conserved cysteine through the conserved F or W. The order of the fields is clone size, V gene, D gene, J gene, CDR3 DNA, CDR3 protein. The D gene is left open where the match is weak. Rows give clone size only sometimes, using once, few, many, or a class for an expanded clone.

NA,TRBV19,TRBD1,TRBJ2-7,TGTGCCAGTAACCCCCCCGCAGACCGGGACAGTGGGGACGAGCAGTACTTC,CASNPPADRDSGDEQYF
NA,TRBV28,TRBD1,TRBJ1-5,TGTGCCAGCAGTTGGGACAGCCACCGCAATCAGCCCCAGCATTTT,CASSWDSHRNQPQHF
NA,TRBV29-1,NA,TRBJ1-5,TGCAGCGTTGAAGTAACGGGGGGACGAGATCAGCCCCAGCATTTT,CSVEVTGGRDQPQHF
NA,TRBV9,NA,TRBJ2-1,TGTGCCAGCAGCGCCTTAAGTTCACGTGAGCAGTTCTTC,CASSALSSREQFF
NA,TRBV10-3,NA,TRBJ2-2,TGTGCCATCAGTGAGGTCTTTACGAACACCGGGGAGCTGTTTTTT,CAISEVFTNTGELFF
NA,TRBV28,TRBD1,TRBJ2-7,TGTGCCAGCGTTCGGGGGACAGGGTACGAGCAGTACTTC,CASVRGTGYEQYF
NA,TRBV13,NA,TRBJ2-1,TGTGCCAGCACAGAGACTACCTACAATGAGCAGTTCTTC,CASTETTYNEQFF
NA,TRBV29-1,TRBD2,TRBJ2-1,TGCAGCGTTCGGGAAACGGGACTAGCGGGAGAAGGTCAGTTCTTC,CSVRETGLAGEGQFF
NA,TRBV6-5,TRBD2,TRBJ2-1,TGTGCCAGCAGTTACGTAACTAGCGGGGAGAATGAGCAGTTCTTC,CASSYVTSGENEQFF
NA,TRBV7-9,TRBD1,TRBJ2-5,TGTGCCAGCAGCCCCCGCCAGGGGGCGGGGACCCAGTACTTC,CASSPRQGAGTQYF
NA,TRBV11-3,NA,TRBJ2-3,TGTGCCAGCAGCTCCCGGGTACAAGATACGCAGTATTTT,CASSSRVQDTQYF
once,TRBV5-1,TRBD1,TRBJ1-1,TGCGCCAGCAGCTTGGGTGGGACAGGGAGGACTGAAGCTTTCTTT,CASSLGGTGRTEAFF
NA,TRBV27,NA,TRBJ2-1,TGTGCCAGCAGTGCACTCGGGGTGGGAGTCCCCTACAATGAGCAGTTCTTC,CASSALGVGVPYNEQFF
once,TRBV5-1,NA,TRBJ2-7,TGCGCCAGCAGCTCCTCTACCGACGGGAGATACGAGCAGTACTTC,CASSSSTDGRYEQYF
NA,TRBV27,NA,TRBJ1-4,TGTGCCAGCCAGGACAGCTTACATGAAAAACTGTTTTTT,CASQDSLHEKLFF
NA,TRBV6-6,NA,TRBJ2-7,TGTGCCAGCAGTTACTCGATCGAGCAGTACTTC,CASSYSIEQYF
NA,TRBV5-4,TRBD1,TRBJ1-1,TGTGCCAGCAGCCAGGAAGGACAGGGAATTAACGCTGAAGCTTTCTTT,CASSQEGQGINAEAFF
NA,TRBV28,TRBD2,TRBJ2-2,TGTGCCACCCTAGCGGAGAACACCGGGGAGCTGTTTTTT,CATLAENTGELFF
NA,TRBV9,NA,TRBJ2-5,TGTGCCAGCAGCGTAGGATGGGGCCAAGAGACCCAGTACTTC,CASSVGWGQETQYF
NA,TRBV2,TRBD2,TRBJ2-7,TGTGCCAGCATTGGCGGGAGGTTAGGGGAGCAGTACTTC,CASIGGRLGEQYF
NA,TRBV6-6,NA,TRBJ1-4,TGTGCCAGCAGAGCAATTCCTACTAATGAAAAACTGTTTTTT,CASRAIPTNEKLFF
NA,TRBV27,TRBD2,TRBJ2-1,TGTGCCAGCAGCATAGCGGGGACCTACAATGAGCAGTTCTTC,CASSIAGTYNEQFF
NA,TRBV2,NA,TRBJ2-7,TGTGCCAGCAGTGAATTTTGGGAAGAGCAGTACTTC,CASSEFWEEQYF
NA,TRBV6-6,NA,TRBJ2-7,TGTGCCAGCAACTATCACTCGGGGGCTCAGGAGCAGTACTTC,CASNYHSGAQEQYF
NA,TRBV7-9,NA,TRBJ2-1,TGTGCCAGCAGCTCAACCGGGCAGCAGGAGTTCTTC,CASSSTGQQEFF
NA,TRBV6-6,NA,TRBJ1-1,TGTGCCAGCAGTTACTCGGCAGGGATGAACACTGAAGCTTTCTTT,CASSYSAGMNTEAFF
NA,TRBV11-2,TRBD2,TRBJ2-1,TGTGCCAGCAGGGATACTAGCGGGAGCTGGAATGAGCAGTTCTTC,CASRDTSGSWNEQFF